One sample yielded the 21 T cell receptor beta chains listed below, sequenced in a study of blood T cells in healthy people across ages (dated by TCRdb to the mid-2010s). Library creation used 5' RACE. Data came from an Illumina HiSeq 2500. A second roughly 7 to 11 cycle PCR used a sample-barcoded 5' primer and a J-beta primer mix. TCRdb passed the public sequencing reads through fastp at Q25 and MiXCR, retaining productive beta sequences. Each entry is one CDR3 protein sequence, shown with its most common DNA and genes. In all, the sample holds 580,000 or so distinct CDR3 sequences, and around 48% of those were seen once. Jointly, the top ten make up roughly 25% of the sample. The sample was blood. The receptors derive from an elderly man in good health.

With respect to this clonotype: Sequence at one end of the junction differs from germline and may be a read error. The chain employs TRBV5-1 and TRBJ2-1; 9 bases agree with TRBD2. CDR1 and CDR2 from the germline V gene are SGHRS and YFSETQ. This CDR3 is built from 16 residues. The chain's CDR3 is CASSLAGTSSHNEQFF. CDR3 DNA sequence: TGCGCCAGCAGCTTGGCCGGGACTAGCTCCCACAATGAGCAGTTCTTC. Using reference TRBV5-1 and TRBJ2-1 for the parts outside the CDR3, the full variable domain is KAGVTQTPRYLIKTRGQQVTLSCSPISGHRSVSWYQQTPGQGLQFLFEYFSETQRNKGNFPGRFSGRQFSNSRSEMNVSTLELGDSALYLCASSLAGTSSHNEQFFGPGTRLTVL.

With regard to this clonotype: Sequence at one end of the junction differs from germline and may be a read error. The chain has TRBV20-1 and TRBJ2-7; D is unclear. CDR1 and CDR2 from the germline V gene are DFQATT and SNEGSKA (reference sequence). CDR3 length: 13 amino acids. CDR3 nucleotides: TGCAGGGCTAGAACCGACGAGGTCTACGAGCAGTACTTC. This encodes CRARTDEVYEQYF.

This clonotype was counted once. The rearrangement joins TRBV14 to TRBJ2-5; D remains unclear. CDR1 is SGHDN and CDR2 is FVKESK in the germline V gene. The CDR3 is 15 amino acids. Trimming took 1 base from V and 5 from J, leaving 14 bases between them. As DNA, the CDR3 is TGTGCCAGCAGCCAAGGCGGCGGATACCGGGAGACCCAGTACTTC. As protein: CASSQGGGYRETQYF.

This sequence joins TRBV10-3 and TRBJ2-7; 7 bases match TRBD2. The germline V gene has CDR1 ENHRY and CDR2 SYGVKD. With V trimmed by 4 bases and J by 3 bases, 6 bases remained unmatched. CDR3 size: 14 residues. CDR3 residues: CAISGGRGDYEQYF. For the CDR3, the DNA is TGTGCCATCAGTGGAGGGAGGGGTGACTACGAGCAGTACTTC.

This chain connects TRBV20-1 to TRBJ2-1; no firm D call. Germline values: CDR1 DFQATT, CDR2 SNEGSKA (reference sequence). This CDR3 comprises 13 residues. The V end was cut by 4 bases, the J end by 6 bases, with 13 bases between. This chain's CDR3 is CSATGRSRNEQFF. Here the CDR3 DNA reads TGCAGTGCTACCGGACGGAGTCGCAATGAGCAGTTCTTC.

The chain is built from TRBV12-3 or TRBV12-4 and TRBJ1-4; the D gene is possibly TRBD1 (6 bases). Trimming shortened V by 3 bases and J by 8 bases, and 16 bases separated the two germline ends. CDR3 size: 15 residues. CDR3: CASSLNPSQGEKLFF. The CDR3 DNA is TGTGCCAGCAGTTTGAATCCCTCCCAGGGGGAAAAACTGTTTTTT.

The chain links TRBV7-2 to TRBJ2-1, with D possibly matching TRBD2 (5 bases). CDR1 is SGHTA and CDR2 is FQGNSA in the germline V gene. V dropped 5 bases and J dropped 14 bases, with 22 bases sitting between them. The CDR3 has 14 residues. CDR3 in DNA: TGTGCCAGCAGCGCGACCGCCGAGCGGAACTTGGAGTTCTTC. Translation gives CASSATAERNLEFF.

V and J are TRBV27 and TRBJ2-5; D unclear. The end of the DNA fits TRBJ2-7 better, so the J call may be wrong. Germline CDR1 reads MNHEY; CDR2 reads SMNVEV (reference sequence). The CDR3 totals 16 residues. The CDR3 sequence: CASSLSSARPLYEQYF. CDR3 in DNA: TGTGCCAGCAGTTTATCTAGTGCCAGACCACTATACGAGCAGTACTTC.

Here the CDR3 DNA reads TGCAGTGCAGCCCCGGGGGCTGTTTGGGGCAATGAGCAGTTCTTC. It encodes CSAAPGAVWGNEQFF. The chain is built from TRBV20-1 and TRBJ2-1; D might be TRBD1 or TRBD2, each matching 6 bases. Germline V lookup: CDR1 DFQATT, CDR2 SNEGSKA (reference sequence). V lost 6 bases and J 6 bases, leaving 21 bases between the germline ends. The CDR3 has 15 residues.

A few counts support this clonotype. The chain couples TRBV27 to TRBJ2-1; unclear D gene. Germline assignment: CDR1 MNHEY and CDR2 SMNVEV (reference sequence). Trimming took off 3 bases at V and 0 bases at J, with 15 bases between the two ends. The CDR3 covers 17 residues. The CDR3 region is CASSFPTYDGSYNEQFF. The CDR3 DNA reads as TGTGCCAGCAGTTTCCCTACGTACGACGGCTCCTACAATGAGCAGTTCTTC.

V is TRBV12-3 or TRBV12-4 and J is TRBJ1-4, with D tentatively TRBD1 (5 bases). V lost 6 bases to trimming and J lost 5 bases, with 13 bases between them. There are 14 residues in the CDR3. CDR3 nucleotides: TGTGCCAGCAGCCCCGACAGCTCAAATGAAAAACTGTTTTTT. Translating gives CASSPDSSNEKLFF.

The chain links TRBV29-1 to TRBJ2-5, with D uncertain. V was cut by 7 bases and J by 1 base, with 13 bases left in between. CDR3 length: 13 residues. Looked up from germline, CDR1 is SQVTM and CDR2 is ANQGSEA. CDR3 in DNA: TGCAGCGCCCCGGAAGGAGCCCAAGAGACCCAGTACTTC. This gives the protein CSAPEGAQETQYF. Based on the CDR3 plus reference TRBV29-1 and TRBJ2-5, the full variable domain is SAVISQKPSRDICQRGTSLTIQCQVDSQVTMMFWYRQQPGQSLTLIATANQGSEATYESGFVIDKFPISRPNLTFSTLTVSNMSPEDSSIYLCSAPEGAQETQYFGPGTRLLVL.

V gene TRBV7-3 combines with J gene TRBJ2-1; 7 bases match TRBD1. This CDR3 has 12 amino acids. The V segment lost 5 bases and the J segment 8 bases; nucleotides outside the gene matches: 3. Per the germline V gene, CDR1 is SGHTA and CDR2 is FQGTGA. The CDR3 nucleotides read TGTGCCAGCAGCGCAACAGGGGATGAGCAGTTCTTC. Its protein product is CASSATGDEQFF. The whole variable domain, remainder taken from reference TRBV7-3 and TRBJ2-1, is GAGVSQTPSNKVTEKGKYVELRCDPISGHTALYWYRQSLGQGPEFLIYFQGTGAADDSGLPNDRFFAVRPEGSVSTLKIQRTERGDSAVYLCASSATGDEQFFGPGTRLTVL.

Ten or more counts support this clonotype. The CDR3 loop is CASRGTSGTYEQYF. In DNA form, the CDR3 reads TGTGCCAGCAGGGGGACTAGCGGGACCTACGAGCAGTACTTC. This chain joins TRBV25-1 and TRBJ2-7; 13 bases map to TRBD2. Germline V lookup: CDR1 MGHDK, CDR2 SYGVNS. There are 14 residues in the CDR3. V shed 6 bases, J shed 2 bases, and the junction held 1 base outside the gene matches.

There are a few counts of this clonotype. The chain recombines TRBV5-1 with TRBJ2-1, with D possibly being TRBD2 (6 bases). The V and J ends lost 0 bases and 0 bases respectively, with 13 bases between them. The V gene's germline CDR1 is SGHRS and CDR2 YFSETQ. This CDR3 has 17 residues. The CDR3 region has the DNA TGCGCCAGCAGCTTGGGCGGGGCATCCCTCTCCTACAATGAGCAGTTCTTC. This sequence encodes CASSLGGASLSYNEQFF. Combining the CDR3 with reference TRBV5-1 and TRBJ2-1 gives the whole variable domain KAGVTQTPRYLIKTRGQQVTLSCSPISGHRSVSWYQQTPGQGLQFLFEYFSETQRNKGNFPGRFSGRQFSNSRSEMNVSTLELGDSALYLCASSLGGASLSYNEQFFGPGTRLTVL.

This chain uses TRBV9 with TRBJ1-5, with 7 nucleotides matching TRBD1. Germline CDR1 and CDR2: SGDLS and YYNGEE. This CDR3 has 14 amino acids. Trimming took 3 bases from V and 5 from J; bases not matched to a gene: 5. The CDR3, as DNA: TGTGCCAGCAGCGCCAGACAGGGCGATCAGCCCCAGCATTTT. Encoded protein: CASSARQGDQPQHF. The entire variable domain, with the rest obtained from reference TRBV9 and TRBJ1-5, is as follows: DSGVTQTPKHLITATGQRVTLRCSPRSGDLSVYWYQQSLDQGLQFLIQYYNGEERAKGNILERFSAQQFPDLHSELNLSSLELGDSALYFCASSARQGDQPQHFGDGTRLSIL.

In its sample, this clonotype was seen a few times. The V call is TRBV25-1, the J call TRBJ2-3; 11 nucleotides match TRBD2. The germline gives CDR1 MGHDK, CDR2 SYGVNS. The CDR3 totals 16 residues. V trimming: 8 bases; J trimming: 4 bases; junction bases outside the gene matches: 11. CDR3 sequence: CASHGTSGSGADTQYF. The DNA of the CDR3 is TGTGCCAGCCACGGGACTAGCGGTAGTGGTGCAGATACGCAGTATTTT. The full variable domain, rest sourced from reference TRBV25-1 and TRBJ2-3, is EADIYQTPRYLVIGTGKKITLECSQTMGHDKMYWYQQDPGMELHLIHYSYGVNSTEKGDLSSESTVSRIRTEHFPLTLESARPSHTSQYLCASHGTSGSGADTQYFGPGTRLTVL.

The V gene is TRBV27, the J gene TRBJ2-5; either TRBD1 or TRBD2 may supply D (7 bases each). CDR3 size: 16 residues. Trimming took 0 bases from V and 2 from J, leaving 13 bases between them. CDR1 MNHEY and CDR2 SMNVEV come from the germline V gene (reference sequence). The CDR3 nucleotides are TGTGCCAGCAGTTTATCGCGGGGGACAGCTCAAGAGACCCAGTACTTC. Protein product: CASSLSRGTAQETQYF.

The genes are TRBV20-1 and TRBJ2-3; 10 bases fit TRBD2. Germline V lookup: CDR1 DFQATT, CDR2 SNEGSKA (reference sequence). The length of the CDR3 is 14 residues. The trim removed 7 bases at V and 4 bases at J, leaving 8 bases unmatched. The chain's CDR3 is CSVRTSGDSDTQYF. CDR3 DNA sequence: TGCAGTGTTAGGACTAGCGGTGATTCAGATACGCAGTATTTT.

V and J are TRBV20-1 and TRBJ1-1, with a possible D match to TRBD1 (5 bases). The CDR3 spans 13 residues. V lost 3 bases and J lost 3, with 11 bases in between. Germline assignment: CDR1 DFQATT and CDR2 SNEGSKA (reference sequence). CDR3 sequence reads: CSARGGFDTEAFF. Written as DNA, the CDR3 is TGCAGTGCTAGGGGGGGGTTTGACACTGAAGCTTTCTTT.

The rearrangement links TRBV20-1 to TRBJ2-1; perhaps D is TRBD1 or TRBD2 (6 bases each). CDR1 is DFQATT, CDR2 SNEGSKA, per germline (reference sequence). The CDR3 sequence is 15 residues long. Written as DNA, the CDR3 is TGCAGCTCATCGAGGGGGGTCGGGTCCTACAATGAGCAGTTCTTC. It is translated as CSSSRGVGSYNEQFF.